What follows describes a single TCR beta chain. No antigen is known for it. PCR used 60 Vbeta primers and 13 Jbeta primers. Data came from immunoSEQ multiplex PCR; TCRdb stores just in-frame clones and leaves some out. The sample has 130,000 to 150,000 clones; about a tenth are singletons. This entry is derived from a study of cytomegalovirus exposure and HLA in healthy donors. V shed 0 bases and J 6 bases; nucleotides not matched to a gene: 9. Germline V CDR1 and CDR2: SGDLS, YYNGEE. The CDR3 covers 16 residues. Broader study findings: Generally TCR sequences proved uncommon, though certain public TCRs appeared in numerous donors. TCR beta chain V- and J-gene trimming was linked, in a later analysis, to a missense variant in DCLRE1C. Being productive about 87% or about 30% of the time was typical of most TCR beta V segments in an earlier analysis.

Material for sequencing was PBMCs. The chain is built from TRBV9 and TRBJ2-1; TRBD2 matches at 7 bases. This TCR was sampled from a male donor in good health and CMV-seronegative. The CDR3 DNA sequence: TGTGCCAGCAGCGTAGTAAGAGGGAGCGGGGTCAATGAGCAGTTCTTC. The encoded protein is CASSVVRGSGVNEQFF.